The rows below give T cell receptor beta chains drawn from one sample of a study of memory CD4+ T cells and cytomegalovirus serostatus. Repertoires were generated with immunoSEQ multiplex PCR, while TCRdb's copy carries only in-frame clones and drops some. The table includes under 55,000 clones, around 88% detected once. The sample was memory CD4+ T cells from blood. The receptor set was obtained from an adult in good health and CMV-seropositive. CDR3s include the opening cysteine and the closing phenylalanine or tryptophan. A D gene is named only where the DNA matches it firmly. Clone size is stated in some rows and not others, as once, few, many or a class when expanded.

clone size: -
CDR3 length: 15
J gene: TRBJ2-5
V gene: TRBV14
D gene: -
CDR3 DNA: TGTGCCAGCAGCCAAGAATTTTACGGACCAGAGACCCAGTACTTC
CDR3 protein: CASSQEFYGPETQYF

clone size: -
CDR3 length: 15
J gene: TRBJ1-5
V gene: TRBV5-5
D gene: TRBD1
CDR3 DNA: TGTGCCAGCAGCCGTCGGACAGGGTATAATCAGCCCCAGCATTTT
CDR3 protein: CASSRRTGYNQPQHF

clone size: -
CDR3 length: 15
J gene: TRBJ1-5
V gene: TRBV11-3
D gene: -
CDR3 DNA: TGTGCCAGCAGCTTACCGGGGCCCAGCAATCAGCCCCAGCATTTT
CDR3 protein: CASSLPGPSNQPQHF

clone size: few
CDR3 length: 15
J gene: TRBJ1-6
V gene: TRBV18
D gene: -
CDR3 DNA: TGTGCCAGCTCATCCGACAGCTTCTATAATTCACCCCTCCACTTT
CDR3 protein: CASSSDSFYNSPLHF

clone size: -
CDR3 length: 14
J gene: TRBJ2-1
V gene: TRBV18
D gene: TRBD2
CDR3 DNA: TGTGCCAGCTCACCAGGACTAGTAAGGGTTGAGCAGTTCTTC
CDR3 protein: CASSPGLVRVEQFF

clone size: -
CDR3 length: 12
J gene: TRBJ1-1
V gene: TRBV29-1
D gene: -
CDR3 DNA: TGCAGCGTTGCGACCACTAACACTGAAGCTTTCTTT
CDR3 protein: CSVATTNTEAFF

clone size: -
CDR3 length: 13
J gene: TRBJ2-5
V gene: TRBV7-8
D gene: -
CDR3 DNA: TGTGCCAGCACCCCCTCGACGGCAGAGACCCAGTACTTC
CDR3 protein: CASTPSTAETQYF

clone size: -
CDR3 length: 15
J gene: TRBJ1-5
V gene: TRBV27
D gene: -
CDR3 DNA: TGTGCCAGCAGTTTATTGGGGGCCTACAATCAGCCCCAGCATTTT
CDR3 protein: CASSLLGAYNQPQHF

clone size: once
CDR3 length: 14
J gene: TRBJ2-7
V gene: TRBV7-9
D gene: TRBD2
CDR3 DNA: TGTGCCAGCAGCTTTAGCGGGAGCGGTGACGAGCAGTACTTC
CDR3 protein: CASSFSGSGDEQYF

clone size: -
CDR3 length: 15
J gene: TRBJ1-2
V gene: TRBV19
D gene: -
CDR3 DNA: TGTGCCAGTAGTCACGGGGCAGCTCTTAACTATGGCTACACCTTC
CDR3 protein: CASSHGAALNYGYTF

clone size: -
CDR3 length: 13
J gene: TRBJ1-1
V gene: TRBV28
D gene: -
CDR3 DNA: TGTGCCAGCAGACGAGGGGGGGACACTGAAGCTTTCTTT
CDR3 protein: CASRRGGDTEAFF

clone size: -
CDR3 length: 13
J gene: TRBJ1-5
V gene: TRBV19
D gene: -
CDR3 DNA: TGTGCCAGTAGGGACAGTTTAGCTAAGCCCCAGCATTTT
CDR3 protein: CASRDSLAKPQHF

clone size: -
CDR3 length: 14
J gene: TRBJ1-3
V gene: TRBV4-3
D gene: -
CDR3 DNA: TGCGCCAGCAGCCAAAGTATCTCTGGAAACACCATATATTTT
CDR3 protein: CASSQSISGNTIYF

clone size: -
CDR3 length: 14
J gene: TRBJ2-7
V gene: TRBV10-3
D gene: TRBD2
CDR3 DNA: TGTGCCATCAGTGACTCAGCGGGGTCCTACGAGCAGTACTTC
CDR3 protein: CAISDSAGSYEQYF

clone size: -
CDR3 length: 15
J gene: TRBJ2-7
V gene: TRBV7-2
D gene: -
CDR3 DNA: TGTGCCAGCAGCTCAGATCCACTGCCCTCCTACGAGCAGTACTTC
CDR3 protein: CASSSDPLPSYEQYF

clone size: -
CDR3 length: 16
J gene: TRBJ1-2
V gene: TRBV4-3
D gene: TRBD1
CDR3 DNA: TGCGCCAGCAGCCAAGAGCGGACAGGGGGCGTCTATGGCTACACCTTC
CDR3 protein: CASSQERTGGVYGYTF

clone size: -
CDR3 length: 13
J gene: TRBJ1-1
V gene: TRBV18
D gene: -
CDR3 DNA: TGTGCCAGCACCAGCCAGGGTAACGCTGAAGCTTTCTTT
CDR3 protein: CASTSQGNAEAFF

clone size: -
CDR3 length: 15
J gene: TRBJ1-5
V gene: TRBV7-2
D gene: -
CDR3 DNA: TGTGCCAGCAGCCCGAGGGGCGGGGGTATACAGCCCCAGCATTTT
CDR3 protein: CASSPRGGGIQPQHF

clone size: once
CDR3 length: 16
J gene: TRBJ1-1
V gene: TRBV5-1
D gene: -
CDR3 DNA: TGCGCCAGCAGCCCCCCCCGGGGGGGAGGGAACACTGAAGCTTTCTTT
CDR3 protein: CASSPPRGGGNTEAFF

clone size: -
CDR3 length: 12
J gene: TRBJ1-2
V gene: TRBV5-5
D gene: -
CDR3 DNA: TGTGCCAGCAGCCTAGACAGCTATGGCTACACCTTC
CDR3 protein: CASSLDSYGYTF

clone size: -
CDR3 length: 16
J gene: TRBJ2-3
V gene: TRBV4-3
D gene: -
CDR3 DNA: TGCGCCAGCAGCCAAGATACGAGGGAGGATAGGAATACGCAGTATTTT
CDR3 protein: CASSQDTREDRNTQYF

clone size: once
CDR3 length: 16
J gene: TRBJ2-5
V gene: TRBV7-9
D gene: TRBD2
CDR3 DNA: TGTGCCAGCAGCCCCGGGGGAGGGGACCTCCAAGGGACCCAGTACTTC
CDR3 protein: CASSPGGGDLQGTQYF

clone size: -
CDR3 length: 14
J gene: TRBJ2-1
V gene: TRBV7-2
D gene: -
CDR3 DNA: TGTGCCAGCAGCTTCGACAGAGCTTACAATGAGCAGTTCTTC
CDR3 protein: CASSFDRAYNEQFF

clone size: -
CDR3 length: 12
J gene: TRBJ2-7
V gene: TRBV7-2
D gene: -
CDR3 DNA: TGTGCCAGCAGCCAGATAAACTACGAGCAGTACTTC
CDR3 protein: CASSQINYEQYF

clone size: few
CDR3 length: 14
J gene: TRBJ1-1
V gene: TRBV11-2
D gene: TRBD1
CDR3 DNA: TGTGCCAGCAGGCCACAGGGGTTGAACACTGAAGCTTTCTTT
CDR3 protein: CASRPQGLNTEAFF

clone size: -
CDR3 length: 16
J gene: TRBJ2-7
V gene: TRBV11-2
D gene: -
CDR3 DNA: TGTGCCAGCAGCTTAACCGGCCGGGACGATCGGTACGAGCAGTACTTC
CDR3 protein: CASSLTGRDDRYEQYF

clone size: -
CDR3 length: 15
J gene: TRBJ2-1
V gene: TRBV7-9
D gene: -
CDR3 DNA: TGTGCCAGCAGCTTAAATCAAGGGGCCCGGAGTGAGCAGTTCTTC
CDR3 protein: CASSLNQGARSEQFF

clone size: -
CDR3 length: 13
J gene: TRBJ1-5
V gene: TRBV7-2
D gene: -
CDR3 DNA: TGTGCCAGCAGCTTAGCCGTAAATCAGCCCCAGCATTTT
CDR3 protein: CASSLAVNQPQHF

clone size: -
CDR3 length: 12
J gene: TRBJ1-5
V gene: TRBV6-1
D gene: -
CDR3 DNA: TGTGCCAGCACTCCAGGGTATCAGCCCCAGCATTTT
CDR3 protein: CASTPGYQPQHF

clone size: -
CDR3 length: 14
J gene: TRBJ2-6
V gene: TRBV6-1
D gene: -
CDR3 DNA: TGTGCCAGCAGTGAGGGGGCTGGGGCCAACGTCCTGACTTTC
CDR3 protein: CASSEGAGANVLTF

clone size: -
CDR3 length: 15
J gene: TRBJ2-1
V gene: TRBV5-1
D gene: -
CDR3 DNA: TGCGCCAGCAGCTTAGGAGGGATTAAATACAATGAGCAGTTCTTC
CDR3 protein: CASSLGGIKYNEQFF

clone size: -
CDR3 length: 15
J gene: TRBJ2-2
V gene: TRBV5-1
D gene: -
CDR3 DNA: TGCGCCAGCAGCCCGCTCGGGACTAACACCGGGGAGCTGTTTTTT
CDR3 protein: CASSPLGTNTGELFF

clone size: -
CDR3 length: 17
J gene: TRBJ1-1
V gene: TRBV5-4
D gene: TRBD1
CDR3 DNA: TGTGCCAGCAGCCAGGACTTCTGGGACAGGGAGGGTTCTGAAGCTTTCTTT
CDR3 protein: CASSQDFWDREGSEAFF

clone size: -
CDR3 length: 14
J gene: TRBJ1-5
V gene: TRBV11-2
D gene: TRBD1
CDR3 DNA: TGTGCCAGCAGCTCCGGGACAGCTAATCAGCCCCAGCATTTT
CDR3 protein: CASSSGTANQPQHF

clone size: few
CDR3 length: 12
J gene: TRBJ1-1
V gene: TRBV29-1
D gene: -
CDR3 DNA: TGCAGCGCCGGACGACTCGACACTGAAGCTTTCTTT
CDR3 protein: CSAGRLDTEAFF

clone size: -
CDR3 length: 16
J gene: TRBJ2-1
V gene: TRBV6-1
D gene: -
CDR3 DNA: TGTGCCAGCAGTGTTTATACGGGGGGCCCCTACAATGAGCAGTTCTTC
CDR3 protein: CASSVYTGGPYNEQFF

clone size: -
CDR3 length: 13
J gene: TRBJ2-5
V gene: TRBV7-2
D gene: TRBD1
CDR3 DNA: TGTGCCAGCAGCACGCAGGGGGCCGAGACCCAGTACTTC
CDR3 protein: CASSTQGAETQYF

clone size: -
CDR3 length: 14
J gene: TRBJ1-5
V gene: TRBV28
D gene: -
CDR3 DNA: TGTGCCAGCAGTTCCGCTCAGGGGAATCAGCCCCAGCATTTT
CDR3 protein: CASSSAQGNQPQHF

clone size: few
CDR3 length: 14
J gene: TRBJ2-7
V gene: TRBV6-1
D gene: -
CDR3 DNA: TGTGCCAGCAGTGGACAGGTCGTCACCTACGAGCAGTACTTC
CDR3 protein: CASSGQVVTYEQYF

clone size: -
CDR3 length: 12
J gene: TRBJ2-3
V gene: TRBV6-1
D gene: -
CDR3 DNA: TGTGCCAGCAGCCTCGAGCGGGCCAAGCAGTATTTT
CDR3 protein: CASSLERAKQYF

clone size: -
CDR3 length: 16
J gene: TRBJ1-3
V gene: TRBV4-2
D gene: TRBD1
CDR3 DNA: TGTGCCAGCAGCCAAGAGACAGGGTACTCTGGAAACACCATATATTTT
CDR3 protein: CASSQETGYSGNTIYF

clone size: -
CDR3 length: 14
J gene: TRBJ1-1
V gene: TRBV7-2
D gene: -
CDR3 DNA: TGTGCCAGCAGCGTTTACAGGAGAGGCACTGAAGCTTTCTTT
CDR3 protein: CASSVYRRGTEAFF

clone size: few
CDR3 length: 15
J gene: TRBJ1-2
V gene: TRBV19
D gene: -
CDR3 DNA: TGTGCCAGTAGTATACTGAATGGCCCTCTCGTTGGCTACACCTTC
CDR3 protein: CASSILNGPLVGYTF

clone size: -
CDR3 length: 13
J gene: TRBJ2-7
V gene: TRBV28
D gene: TRBD1
CDR3 DNA: TGTGCCAGTGAGCCGGGACAGGGGTACGAGCAGTACTTC
CDR3 protein: CASEPGQGYEQYF

clone size: -
CDR3 length: 16
J gene: TRBJ1-4
V gene: TRBV28
D gene: -
CDR3 DNA: TGTGCCAGCAGTCCGAGGACCCAAGGAACTAATGAAAAACTGTTTTTT
CDR3 protein: CASSPRTQGTNEKLFF

clone size: -
CDR3 length: 13
J gene: TRBJ2-7
V gene: TRBV5-1
D gene: -
CDR3 DNA: TGCGCCAGCAGCTTGGGGCAGGGCCACGAGCAGTACTTC
CDR3 protein: CASSLGQGHEQYF

clone size: -
CDR3 length: 15
J gene: TRBJ2-7
V gene: TRBV6-6
D gene: TRBD2
CDR3 DNA: TGTGCCAGCAGGGCCCGGAGGGCGGGAGTTAACGAGCAGTACTTC
CDR3 protein: CASRARRAGVNEQYF

clone size: -
CDR3 length: 16
J gene: TRBJ1-3
V gene: TRBV13
D gene: TRBD1
CDR3 DNA: TGTGCCAGCAGCTTTAGGACAGGGAGCTCTGGAAACACCATATATTTT
CDR3 protein: CASSFRTGSSGNTIYF

clone size: -
CDR3 length: 14
J gene: TRBJ2-7
V gene: TRBV7-9
D gene: TRBD2
CDR3 DNA: TGTGCCAGCAGCTTAGCGGGAGGGCCTGGCGAGCAGTACTTC
CDR3 protein: CASSLAGGPGEQYF

clone size: -
CDR3 length: 12
J gene: TRBJ1-2
V gene: TRBV5-1
D gene: -
CDR3 DNA: TGCGCCAGCAGCCCCTACAGGGACGGCTACACCTTC
CDR3 protein: CASSPYRDGYTF

clone size: -
CDR3 length: 17
J gene: TRBJ1-5
V gene: TRBV27
D gene: -
CDR3 DNA: TGTGCCAGCAGTCCCCACGGGGGGGGAATACGTAATCAGCCCCAGCATTTT
CDR3 protein: CASSPHGGGIRNQPQHF

clone size: -
CDR3 length: 16
J gene: TRBJ1-1
V gene: TRBV18
D gene: TRBD1
CDR3 DNA: TGTGCCAGCTCACCCTCCCCCGGACAGGCAAACACTGAAGCTTTCTTT
CDR3 protein: CASSPSPGQANTEAFF

clone size: -
CDR3 length: 16
J gene: TRBJ2-6
V gene: TRBV7-8
D gene: -
CDR3 DNA: TGTGCCAGCAGCTCACAGGCGATCTCTGGGGCCAACGTCCTGACTTTC
CDR3 protein: CASSSQAISGANVLTF

clone size: -
CDR3 length: 19
J gene: TRBJ2-7
V gene: TRBV11-2
D gene: -
CDR3 DNA: TGTGCCAGCAGCTTGAACGCGTGGGGAACCGGGCGGAGCTCCTACGAGCAGTACTTC
CDR3 protein: CASSLNAWGTGRSSYEQYF

clone size: -
CDR3 length: 17
J gene: TRBJ1-5
V gene: TRBV15
D gene: TRBD1
CDR3 DNA: TGTGCCACCAGCAGTTACAGGACAGGGGATCAGGATCAGCCCCAGCATTTT
CDR3 protein: CATSSYRTGDQDQPQHF

clone size: -
CDR3 length: 14
J gene: TRBJ2-7
V gene: TRBV5-6
D gene: TRBD1
CDR3 DNA: TGTGCCAGCAGCTTGGGACAGGGACCCTACGAGCAGTACTTC
CDR3 protein: CASSLGQGPYEQYF

clone size: -
CDR3 length: 18
J gene: TRBJ2-6
V gene: TRBV18
D gene: -
CDR3 DNA: TGTGCCAGCTCAGGTACTACAGGGAAACTCTCTGGGGCCAACGTCCTGACTTTC
CDR3 protein: CASSGTTGKLSGANVLTF

clone size: -
CDR3 length: 15
J gene: TRBJ1-2
V gene: TRBV27
D gene: TRBD1
CDR3 DNA: TGTGCCAGCAGTGAAAGGGGGCGATTGAGGTATGGCTACACCTTC
CDR3 protein: CASSERGRLRYGYTF

clone size: -
CDR3 length: 13
J gene: TRBJ2-7
V gene: TRBV28
D gene: -
CDR3 DNA: TGTGCCACCAGACCGGGACACCCCTACGAGCAGTACTTC
CDR3 protein: CATRPGHPYEQYF

clone size: -
CDR3 length: 13
J gene: TRBJ2-7
V gene: TRBV5-6
D gene: -
CDR3 DNA: TGTGCCAGCAGCTTGGGGAGGGACCACGAGCAGTACTTC
CDR3 protein: CASSLGRDHEQYF